The clone carrying this TCR beta chain was observed many times. Its target is not known. These data are taken from a study of T-cell reconstitution after alpha-beta-depleted transplantation in children. Overall study results and limits: Surviving recipient T cells and thymic progenitors accounted for the high day-60 TCRbeta diversity observed in some patients. Approximately two months post-transplant, alpha-beta T cells reportedly originated from several hundred expanded graft clones. Fresh T-cell production supplied most of the T-cell counts and diversity seen one year after transplant.

Germline CDR1 reads DFQATT; CDR2 reads SNEGSKA (reference sequence). CDR3 length: 15 amino acids. J lost 5 bases, V lost 3 bases, and 10 bases had no gene match. Unique molecular identifiers featured in how the TCRbeta library was prepared. TCRdb independently ran MiXCR on the PCR reads; one entry per CDR3 protein. The data hold around 70,000 distinct CDR3 sequences, with 9.5% to 13% observed a single time. The genes are TRBV20-1 and TRBJ2-1, with TRBD2 matching over 7 bases. The sequence came from a boy aged 10-17 years with acute myeloid leukemia, due to receive a stem cell transplant. Specimen: PBMCs, collected before TCRalphabeta/CD19-depleted stem cell transplant. Here the CDR3 DNA reads TGCAGTGCTAGCCCCCTAGCGGCCCTCGACAATGAGCAGTTCTTC. Amino acids: CSASPLAALDNEQFF.